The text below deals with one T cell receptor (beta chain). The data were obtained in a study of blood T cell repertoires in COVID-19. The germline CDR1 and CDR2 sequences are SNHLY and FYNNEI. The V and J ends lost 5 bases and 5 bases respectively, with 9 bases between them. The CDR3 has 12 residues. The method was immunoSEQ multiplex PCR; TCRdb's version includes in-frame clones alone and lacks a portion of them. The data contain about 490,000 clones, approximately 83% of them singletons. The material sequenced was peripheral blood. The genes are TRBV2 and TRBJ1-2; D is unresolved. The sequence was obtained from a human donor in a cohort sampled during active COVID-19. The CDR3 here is CASSQQLYGYTF. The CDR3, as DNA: TGTGCCAGCAGTCAACAGCTTTATGGCTACACCTTC.